This T cell receptor (beta chain) was observed in a study of blood T cell repertoires in COVID-19. Sequencing was performed with immunoSEQ multiplex PCR; in TCRdb, only in-frame clones are kept and a portion is missing. This sample has 250,000 to 300,000 clones; roughly 90% occur once, and the top ten carry 2.2%. CDR3 size: 11 residues. The germline V and J ends were trimmed by 5 bases and 8 bases, with 10 bases remaining between them. Per the germline V gene, CDR1 is DFQATT and CDR2 is SNEGSKA (reference sequence). The TCR sequence derives from a woman aged 45-59 years who had recovered from COVID-19. Sequenced material: peripheral blood. The chain employs TRBV20-1 and TRBJ2-1, with D hard to call. CDR3 loop: CSASTVDEQFF. The CDR3, as DNA: TGCAGTGCTTCCACGGTGGATGAGCAGTTCTTC.